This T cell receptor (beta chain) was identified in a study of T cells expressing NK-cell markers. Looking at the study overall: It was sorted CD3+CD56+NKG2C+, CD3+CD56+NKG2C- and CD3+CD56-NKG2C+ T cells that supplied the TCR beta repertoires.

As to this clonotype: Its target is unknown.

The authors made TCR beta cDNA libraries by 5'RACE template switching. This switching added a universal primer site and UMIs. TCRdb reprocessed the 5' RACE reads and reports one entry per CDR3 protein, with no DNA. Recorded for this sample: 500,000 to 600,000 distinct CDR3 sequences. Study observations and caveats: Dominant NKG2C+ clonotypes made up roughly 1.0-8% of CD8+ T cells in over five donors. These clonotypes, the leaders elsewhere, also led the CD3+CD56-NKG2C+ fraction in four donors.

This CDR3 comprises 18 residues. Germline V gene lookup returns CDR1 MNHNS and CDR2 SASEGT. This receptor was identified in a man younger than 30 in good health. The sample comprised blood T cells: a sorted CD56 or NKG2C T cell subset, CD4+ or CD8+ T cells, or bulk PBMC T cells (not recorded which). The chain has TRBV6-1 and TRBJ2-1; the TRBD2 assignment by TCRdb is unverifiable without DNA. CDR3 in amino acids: CASSTGSLAGHSYNEQFF.